The source of this T cell receptor (beta chain) is a study of STAT5B mutations in CD4+ large granular lymphocyte leukemia. The study's findings and limits: Main leukemic clonotypes were patient-specific, but around 25% appeared at low frequency elsewhere. Compared with healthy controls (2/35), patient top clones favored TRBV06 (8/27).

With 0 bases removed from V and 2 bases from J, the gap between germline ends came to 9 bases. CDR1 and CDR2 from the germline V gene are SGHRS and YFSETQ. This CDR3 has 14 residues. Authors' data handling: The detection floor for productive clonotype frequency was 2.59 x 10-5. The assay was immunoSEQ multiplex PCR, and TCRdb's table has in-frame clones only and misses some. The DNA gave D and trimming, while V, J and clone size come from that table. This sample has about 26,000 clones, with 78% found just once. This clone was seen only once. Its antigen is as yet unknown. J is TRBJ2-7 and V is TRBV5-1; unclear D gene. The receptor comes from a human donor in good health. The sequencing sample was made of CD4+ T cells from blood buffy coats. Written as DNA, the CDR3 is TGCGCCAGCAGCTTGGGGGTGCAGACCTACGAGCAGTACGTC. This encodes CASSLGVQTYEQYV.